This paragraph reports one T cell receptor beta chain. Antigen specificity is unknown. The record originates from a study of cytomegalovirus exposure and HLA in healthy donors. Overall study results and limits: CMV serostatus alone was available as immune exposure information. Earlier findings revealed that most TCR beta V segments proved productive either about 90% or about 30% of the time. In most subjects, TCR beta sequences reportedly gave accurate predictions of HLA-A and HLA-B alleles. Reports described diagnosis of cytomegalovirus status by the classifier as highly specific and sensitive.

Trimming removed 3 bases from V and 6 bases from J; junction bases left unmatched: 4. The CDR3 spans 15 residues. CDR1 and CDR2 (germline): MNHEY, SMNVEV (reference sequence). The PCR was carried out with 60 Vbeta primers and 13 Jbeta primers. TCRdb's copy holds only in-frame clones and misses some; the assay was immunoSEQ multiplex PCR. Of about 160,000 clones in the sample, 86% were seen once. Sequencing used PBMCs. The chain joins TRBV27 to TRBJ2-1, with 11 positions matching TRBD1. This receptor was taken from a woman under 30 in good health and CMV-seronegative. CDR3 coding DNA: TGTGCCAGCAGTTTCGGCGGGACAGGGGGCAATGAGCAGTTCTTC. Residues: CASSFGGTGGNEQFF.